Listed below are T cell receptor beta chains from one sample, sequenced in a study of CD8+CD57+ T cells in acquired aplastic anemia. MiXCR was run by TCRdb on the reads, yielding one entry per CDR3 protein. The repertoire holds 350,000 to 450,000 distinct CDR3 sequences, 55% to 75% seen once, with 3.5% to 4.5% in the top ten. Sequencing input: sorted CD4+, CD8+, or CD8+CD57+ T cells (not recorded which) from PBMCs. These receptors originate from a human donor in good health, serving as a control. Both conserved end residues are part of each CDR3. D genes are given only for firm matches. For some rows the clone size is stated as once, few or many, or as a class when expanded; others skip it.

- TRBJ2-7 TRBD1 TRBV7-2 CASSQDRGRRNTIFF TGTGCCAGCAGCCAGGACAGGGGTCGACGAAACACCATATTCTTC
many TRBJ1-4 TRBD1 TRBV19 CASSAFRQGWYEKLFF TGTGCCAGTAGTGCCTTTCGACAGGGTTGGTATGAAAAACTGTTTTTT
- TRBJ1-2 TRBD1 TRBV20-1 CSAQDRVSYGYTF TGCAGTGCACAGGACAGGGTTAGTTATGGCTACACCTTC
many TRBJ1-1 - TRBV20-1 CSARIAGFGNTEAFF TGCAGTGCTAGAATTGCGGGTTTCGGGAACACTGAAGCTTTCTTT
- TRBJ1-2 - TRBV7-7 CASSQAVGDYGYDYTF TGCGCCAGCAGCCAAGCGGTTGGGGACTACGGCTATGACTACACCTTC
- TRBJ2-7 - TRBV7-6 CASSLARGEAKQYF TGCGCCAGCAGCTTAGCGAGAGGGGAGGCGAAGCAGTACTTC
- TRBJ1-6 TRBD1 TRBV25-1 CASSPPLDRGPSSPLHF TGTGCCAGCAGTCCACCACTAGACAGGGGACCTTCTTCACCCCTCCACTTT
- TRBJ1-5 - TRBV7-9 CASSLDTDTQYFRF TGTGCCAGCAGCTTAGACACAGATACGCAGTATTTTCGCTTT
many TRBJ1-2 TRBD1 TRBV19 CASSADRTGDRVGYTF TGTGCCAGTAGTGCCGACCGGACAGGGGATCGAGTCGGCTACACCTTC
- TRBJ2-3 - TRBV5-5 CASSQLLGGTDTQYF TGTGCCAGCAGCCAATTACTAGGAGGCACAGATACGCAGTATTTT
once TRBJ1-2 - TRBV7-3 CASSFGGGNYCEQF -
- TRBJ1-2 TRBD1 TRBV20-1 CSVMSFRDRHYGYTF TGCAGTGTGATGAGTTTTCGGGACAGGCACTATGGCTACACCTTC
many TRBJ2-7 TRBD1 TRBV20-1 CSARGTVGSAYEQYF TGCAGTGCTAGGGGGACAGTGGGTTCAGCCTACGAGCAGTACTTC
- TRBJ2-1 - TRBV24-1 CATSDLMGRGTIGDEQFF TGTGCCACCAGTGATTTAATGGGCAGGGGAACAATTGGTGATGAGCAGTTCTTC
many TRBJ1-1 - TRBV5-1 CASSLGRTDTEAFF TGCGCCAGCAGCTTGGGCAGGACTGACACTGAAGCTTTCTTT
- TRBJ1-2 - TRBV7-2 CASSLRPTGTRGYTF TGTGCCAGCAGCTTAAGGCCAACAGGGACGAGGGGCTACACCTTC
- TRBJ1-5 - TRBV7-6 CASSLSLRTHF TGTGCCAGCAGCTTAAGTCTGCGAACGCATTTT
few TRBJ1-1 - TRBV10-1 CASASIPNTEAFF TGCGCCAGCGCCTCTATACCGAACACTGAAGCTTTCTTT
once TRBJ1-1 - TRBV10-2 CASSQDPGDAEAFF TGCGCCAGCAGCCAAGACCCCGGGGACGCTGAAGCTTTCTTT
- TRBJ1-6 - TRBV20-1 CSARDPLGEGSSTPLHF TGCAGTGCTAGAGATCCCTTGGGTGAGGGCTCGTCCACACCCCTCCACTTT